A selection of T cell receptor beta chains follows, all from one sample in a study of shared clonotypes between healthy human individuals. Assay used: immunoSEQ multiplex PCR; TCRdb lists only in-frame clones, some missing. The table includes about 2.3 million clones, just under 95% detected once. The specimen was naive CD4+ T cells from PBMCs. The receptors stem from a man between 18 and 35 years old in good health. Some clones in this sample may be carry-over from other donors' samples. Each CDR3 is given with its conserved first and last residue. Each record gives: CDR3 protein, clone size, V gene. Some rows mark clone size as missing; the rest say once, few, many or name a class of expanded clone.

CASSEQPGLAGGYNEQFF,-,TRBV6-1
CASSTSGPSYNEQFF,-,TRBV6-5
CASSLVRDAGYYGYTF,-,TRBV7-2
CASSPEQGYGYGYTF,-,TRBV7-2
CASSLDNQPQHF,-,TRBV5-1
CASSPSGITDTQYF,-,TRBV11-3
CASRSKPGQGSDEQYF,-,TRBV7-8
CASSLGGGGEKLFF,-,TRBV5-4
CASRPCLANTGELFF,-,TRBV2
CASSEVGGRNTGELFF,-,TRBV6-1
CASSSHSGTGYGYTF,-,TRBV28
CASSDSNGGGYTF,-,TRBV6-4
CAAARQGGRDYGYTF,-,TRBV6-1
CASSQLKPSVGETQYF,once,TRBV5-1